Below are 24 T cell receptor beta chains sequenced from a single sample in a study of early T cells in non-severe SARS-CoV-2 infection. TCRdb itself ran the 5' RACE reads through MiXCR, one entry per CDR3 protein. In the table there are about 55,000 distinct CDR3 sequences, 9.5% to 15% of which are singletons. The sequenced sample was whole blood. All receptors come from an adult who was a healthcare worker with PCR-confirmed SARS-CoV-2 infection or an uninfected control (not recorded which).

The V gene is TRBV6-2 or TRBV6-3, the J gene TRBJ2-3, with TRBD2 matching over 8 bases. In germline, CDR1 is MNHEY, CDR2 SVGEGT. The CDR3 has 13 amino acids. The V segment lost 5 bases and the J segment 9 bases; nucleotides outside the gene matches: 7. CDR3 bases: TGTGCCAGCAGTCTCGCGGGGGGCCGCACGCAGTATTTT. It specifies CASSLAGGRTQYF.

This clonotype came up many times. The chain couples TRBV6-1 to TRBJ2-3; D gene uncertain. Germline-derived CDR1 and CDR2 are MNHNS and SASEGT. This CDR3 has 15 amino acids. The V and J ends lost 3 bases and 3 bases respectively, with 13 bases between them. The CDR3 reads CASSDHQVGTDTQYF. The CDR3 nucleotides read TGTGCCAGCAGTGACCACCAAGTCGGGACAGATACGCAGTATTTT.

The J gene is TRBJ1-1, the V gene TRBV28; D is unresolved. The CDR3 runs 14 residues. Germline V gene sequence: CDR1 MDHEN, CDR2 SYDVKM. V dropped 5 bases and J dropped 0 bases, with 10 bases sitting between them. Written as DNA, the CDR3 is TGTGCCAGCAGTGTAGACGCGGTGAACACTGAAGCTTTCTTT. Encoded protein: CASSVDAVNTEAFF. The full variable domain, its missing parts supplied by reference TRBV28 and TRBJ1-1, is DVKVTQSSRYLVKRTGEKVFLECVQDMDHENMFWYRQDPGLGLRLIYFSYDVKMKEKGDIPEGYSVSREKKERFSLILESASTNQTSMYLCASSVDAVNTEAFFGQGTRLTVV.

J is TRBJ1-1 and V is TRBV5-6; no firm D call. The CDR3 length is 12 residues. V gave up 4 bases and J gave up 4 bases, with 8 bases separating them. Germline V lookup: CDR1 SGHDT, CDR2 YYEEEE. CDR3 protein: CASSRGITEAFF. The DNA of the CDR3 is TGTGCCAGCAGCCGAGGGATCACTGAAGCTTTCTTT.

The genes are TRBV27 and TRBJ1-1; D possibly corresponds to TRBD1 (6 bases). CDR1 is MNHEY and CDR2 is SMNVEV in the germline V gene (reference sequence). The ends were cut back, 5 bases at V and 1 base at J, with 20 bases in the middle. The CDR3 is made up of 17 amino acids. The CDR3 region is CASSPGWPGQENTEAFF. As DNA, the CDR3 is TGTGCCAGCAGTCCAGGGTGGCCGGGACAAGAGAACACTGAAGCTTTCTTT.

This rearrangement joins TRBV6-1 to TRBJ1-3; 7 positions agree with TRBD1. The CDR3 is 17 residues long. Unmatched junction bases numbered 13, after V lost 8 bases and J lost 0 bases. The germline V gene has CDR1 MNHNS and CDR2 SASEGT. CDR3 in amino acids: CASQQGRLISSGNTIYF. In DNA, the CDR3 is TGTGCCAGCCAACAGGGGCGACTTATCTCCTCTGGAAACACCATATATTTT.

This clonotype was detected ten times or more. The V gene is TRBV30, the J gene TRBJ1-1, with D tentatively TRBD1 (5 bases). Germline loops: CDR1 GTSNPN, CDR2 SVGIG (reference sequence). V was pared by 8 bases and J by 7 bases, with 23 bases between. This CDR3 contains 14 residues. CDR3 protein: CARQPPGRAHEAFF. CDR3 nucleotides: TGTGCCCGCCAACCCCCAGGGAGGGCACATGAAGCTTTCTTT.

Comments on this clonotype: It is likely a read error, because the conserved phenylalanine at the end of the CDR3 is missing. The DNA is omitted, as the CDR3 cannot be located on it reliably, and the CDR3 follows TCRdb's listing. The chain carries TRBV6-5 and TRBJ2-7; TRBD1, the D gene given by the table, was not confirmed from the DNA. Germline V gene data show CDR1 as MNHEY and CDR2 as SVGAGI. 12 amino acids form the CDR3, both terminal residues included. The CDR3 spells CASSNGQGRLII.

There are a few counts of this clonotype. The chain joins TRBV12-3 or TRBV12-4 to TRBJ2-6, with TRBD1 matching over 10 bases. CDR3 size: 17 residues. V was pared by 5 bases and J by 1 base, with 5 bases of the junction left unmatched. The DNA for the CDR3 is TGTGCCAGCAGTCCGGGGGACAGGGGTTCTGGGGCCAACGTCCTGACTTTC. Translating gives CASSPGDRGSGANVLTF.

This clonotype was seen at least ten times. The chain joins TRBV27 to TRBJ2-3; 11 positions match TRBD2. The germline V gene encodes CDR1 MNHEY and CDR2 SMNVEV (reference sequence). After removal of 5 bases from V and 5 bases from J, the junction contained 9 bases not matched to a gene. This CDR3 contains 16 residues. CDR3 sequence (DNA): TGTGCCAGCAGTGCCCGTACTAGCGGGGGTGGAGATACGCAGTATTTT. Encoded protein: CASSARTSGGGDTQYF.

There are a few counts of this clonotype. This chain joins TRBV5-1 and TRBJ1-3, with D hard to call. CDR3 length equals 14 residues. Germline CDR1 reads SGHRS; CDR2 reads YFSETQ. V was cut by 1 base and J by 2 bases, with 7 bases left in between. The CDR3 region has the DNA TGCGCCAGCAGCTTGACAACGACTGGAAACACCATATATTTT. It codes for CASSLTTTGNTIYF. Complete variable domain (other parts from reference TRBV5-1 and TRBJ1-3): KAGVTQTPRYLIKTRGQQVTLSCSPISGHRSVSWYQQTPGQGLQFLFEYFSETQRNKGNFPGRFSGRQFSNSRSEMNVSTLELGDSALYLCASSLTTTGNTIYFGEGSWLTVV.

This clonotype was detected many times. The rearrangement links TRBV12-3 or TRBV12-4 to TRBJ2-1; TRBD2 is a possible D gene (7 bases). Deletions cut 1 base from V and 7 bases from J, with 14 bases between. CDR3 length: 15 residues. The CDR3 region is CASSLGGGAKNEQFF. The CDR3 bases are TGTGCCAGCAGTTTAGGTGGGGGGGCCAAGAATGAGCAGTTCTTC.

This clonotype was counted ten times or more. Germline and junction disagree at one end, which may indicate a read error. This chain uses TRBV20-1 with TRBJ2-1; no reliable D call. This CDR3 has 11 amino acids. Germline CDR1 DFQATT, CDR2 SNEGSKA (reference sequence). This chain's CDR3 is CSARASLEQFF. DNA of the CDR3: TGCAGTGCTAGAGCCTCCCTTGAGCAATTCTTC.

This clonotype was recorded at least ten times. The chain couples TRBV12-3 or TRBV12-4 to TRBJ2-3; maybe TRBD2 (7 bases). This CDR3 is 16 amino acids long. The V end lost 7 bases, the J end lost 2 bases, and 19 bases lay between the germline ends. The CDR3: CASTYRVGGPTDTQYF. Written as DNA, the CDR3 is TGTGCCAGCACTTACAGGGTCGGGGGGCCCACAGATACGCAGTATTTT.

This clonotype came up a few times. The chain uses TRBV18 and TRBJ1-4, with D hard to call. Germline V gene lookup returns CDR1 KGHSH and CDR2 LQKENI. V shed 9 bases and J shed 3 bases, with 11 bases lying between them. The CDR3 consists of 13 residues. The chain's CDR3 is CASFSQPNEKLFF. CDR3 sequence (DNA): TGTGCCAGTTTTTCGCAACCTAATGAAAAACTGTTTTTT. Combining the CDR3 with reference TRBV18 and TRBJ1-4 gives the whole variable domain NAGVMQNPRHLVRRRGQEARLRCSPMKGHSHVYWYRQLPEEGLKFMVYLQKENIIDESGMPKERFSAEFPKEGPSILRIQQVVRGDSAAYFCASFSQPNEKLFFGSGTQLSVL.

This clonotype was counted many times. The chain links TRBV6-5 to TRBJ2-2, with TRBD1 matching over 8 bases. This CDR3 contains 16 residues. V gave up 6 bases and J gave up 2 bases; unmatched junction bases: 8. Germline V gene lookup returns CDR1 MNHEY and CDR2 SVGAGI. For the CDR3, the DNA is TGTGCCAGCAGACCTGACAGGGGCGGTAACACCGGGGAGCTGTTTTTT. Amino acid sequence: CASRPDRGGNTGELFF.

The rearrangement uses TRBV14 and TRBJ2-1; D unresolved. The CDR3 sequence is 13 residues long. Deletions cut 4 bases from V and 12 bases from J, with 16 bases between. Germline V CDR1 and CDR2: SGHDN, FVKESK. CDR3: CASSPQTALGQFF. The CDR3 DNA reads TGTGCCAGCAGCCCCCAGACTGCCCTCGGGCAGTTCTTC.

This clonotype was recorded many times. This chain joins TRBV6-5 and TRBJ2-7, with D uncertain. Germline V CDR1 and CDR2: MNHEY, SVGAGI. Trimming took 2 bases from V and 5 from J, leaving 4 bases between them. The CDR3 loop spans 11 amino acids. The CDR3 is CASSYLHEQYF. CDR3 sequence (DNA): TGTGCCAGCAGTTACCTCCACGAGCAGTACTTC.

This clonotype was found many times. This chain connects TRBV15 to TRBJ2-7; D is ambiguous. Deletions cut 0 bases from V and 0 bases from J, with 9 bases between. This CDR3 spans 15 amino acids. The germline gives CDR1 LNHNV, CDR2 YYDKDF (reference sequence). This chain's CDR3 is CATSRDMSTSYEQYF. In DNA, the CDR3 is TGTGCCACCAGCAGAGATATGTCAACCTCCTACGAGCAGTACTTC.

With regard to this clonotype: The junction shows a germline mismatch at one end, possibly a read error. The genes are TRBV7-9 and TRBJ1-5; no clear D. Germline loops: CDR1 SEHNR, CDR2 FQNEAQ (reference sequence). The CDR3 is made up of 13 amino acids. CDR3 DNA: TGTGCCAGCAGCTTAACTGGGAATCAGCCCCAGCAATTT. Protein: CASSLTGNQPQQF.

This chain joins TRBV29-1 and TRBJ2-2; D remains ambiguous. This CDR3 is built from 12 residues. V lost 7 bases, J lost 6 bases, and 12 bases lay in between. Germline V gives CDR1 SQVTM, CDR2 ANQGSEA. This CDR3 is CSGRVGSGELFF. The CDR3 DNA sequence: TGCAGCGGTCGTGTGGGCTCCGGGGAGCTGTTTTTT.

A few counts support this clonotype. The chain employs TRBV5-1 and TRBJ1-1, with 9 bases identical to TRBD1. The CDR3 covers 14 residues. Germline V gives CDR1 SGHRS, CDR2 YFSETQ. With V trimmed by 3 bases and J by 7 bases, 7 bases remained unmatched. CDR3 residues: CASSYGTGKVEAFF. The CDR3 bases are TGCGCCAGCAGCTACGGGACAGGGAAAGTTGAAGCTTTCTTT.

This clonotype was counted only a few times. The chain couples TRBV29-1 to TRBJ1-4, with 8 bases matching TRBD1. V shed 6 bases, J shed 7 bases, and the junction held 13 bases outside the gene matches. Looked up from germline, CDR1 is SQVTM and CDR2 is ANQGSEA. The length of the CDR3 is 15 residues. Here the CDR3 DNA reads TGCAGCGTCGCCGCACTCGACAGGGGTGGTGAAAAACTGTTTTTT. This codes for CSVAALDRGGEKLFF.

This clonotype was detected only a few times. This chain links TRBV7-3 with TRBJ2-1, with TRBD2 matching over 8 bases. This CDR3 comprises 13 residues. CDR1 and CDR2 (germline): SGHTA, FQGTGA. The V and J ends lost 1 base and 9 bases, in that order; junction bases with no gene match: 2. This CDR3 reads CASSLSGTSEQFF. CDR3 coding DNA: TGTGCCAGCAGCTTAAGTGGGACTAGTGAGCAGTTCTTC. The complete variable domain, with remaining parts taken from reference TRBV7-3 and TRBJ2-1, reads GAGVSQTPSNKVTEKGKYVELRCDPISGHTALYWYRQSLGQGPEFLIYFQGTGAADDSGLPNDRFFAVRPEGSVSTLKIQRTERGDSAVYLCASSLSGTSEQFFGPGTRLTVL.